This T cell receptor beta chain was recorded in a study of early T cells in non-severe SARS-CoV-2 infection. Looking at the study overall: The chains were unpaired, and the sequenced material was bulk RNA from unsorted whole blood.

Points from the study as a whole: In VDJdb matching, anti-spike CD8 responses were favored while private and CD4 specificities went missing.

Molecules of cDNA were individually given unique molecular identifiers that were attached to them. TCRdb re-called the 5' RACE reads through MiXCR, storing one row per CDR3 protein. The sample comprises 50,000 to 60,000 distinct CDR3 sequences, approximately 7.7% of which are singletons, and roughly 3.5% rests with the top ten. With 1 base clipped from V and 5 bases from J, the junction kept 4 bases outside the gene matches. Germline V gene sequence: CDR1 SGHTA, CDR2 FQGNSA. The CDR3 length is 15 residues. This clonotype has only a few counts. Its antigen is unknown. This chain links TRBV7-2 with TRBJ2-2; 7 bases fit TRBD2. Source material: whole blood. This receptor was obtained from an adult who was a healthcare worker with PCR-confirmed SARS-CoV-2 infection or an uninfected control (not recorded which). The CDR3 sequence: CASSLGGSVTGELFF. The CDR3, as DNA: TGTGCCAGCAGCTTAGGCGGGAGCGTTACCGGGGAGCTGTTTTTT.